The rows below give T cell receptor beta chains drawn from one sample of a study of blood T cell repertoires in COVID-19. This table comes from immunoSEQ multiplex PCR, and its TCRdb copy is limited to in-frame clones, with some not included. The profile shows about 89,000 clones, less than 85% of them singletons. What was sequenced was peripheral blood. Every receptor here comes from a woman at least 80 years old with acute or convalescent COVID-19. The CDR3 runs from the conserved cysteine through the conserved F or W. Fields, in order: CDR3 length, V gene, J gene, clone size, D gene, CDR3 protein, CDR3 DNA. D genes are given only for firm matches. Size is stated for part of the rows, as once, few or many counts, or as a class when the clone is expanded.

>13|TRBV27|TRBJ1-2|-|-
CASSLYRDTGYTF
TGTGCCAGCAGTTTATACCGGGATACTGGCTACACCTTC
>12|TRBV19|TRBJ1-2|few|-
CASSIDRRGYTF
TGTGCCAGTAGTATAGATCGGAGGGGCTACACCTTC
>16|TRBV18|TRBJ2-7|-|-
CASSPPDSRRQYEQYF
TGTGCCAGCTCACCACCGGACAGCAGGCGACAGTACGAGCAGTACTTC
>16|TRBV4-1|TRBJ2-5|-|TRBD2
CASSQAGTSGFETQYF
TGCGCCAGCAGCCAAGCCGGGACTAGCGGGTTTGAGACCCAGTACTTC
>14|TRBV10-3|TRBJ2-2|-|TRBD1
CAIRGTVNTGELFF
TGTGCCATCAGAGGGACAGTTAACACCGGGGAGCTGTTTTTT
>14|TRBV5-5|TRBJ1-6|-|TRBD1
CASSWGTDHSPLHF
TGTGCCAGCAGCTGGGGGACAGATCATTCACCCCTCCACTTT
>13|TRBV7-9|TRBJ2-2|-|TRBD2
CARTSGDTGELFF
TGTGCCAGGACTAGCGGGGACACCGGGGAGCTGTTTTTT
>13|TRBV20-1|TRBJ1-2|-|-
CSASLGRNYGYTF
TGCAGTGCTAGTTTGGGGCGGAACTATGGCTACACCTTC
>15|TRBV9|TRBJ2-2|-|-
CASSVSSGHTGELFF
TGTGCCAGCAGCGTAAGTAGCGGTCACACCGGGGAGCTGTTTTTT
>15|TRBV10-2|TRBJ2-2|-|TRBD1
CASSGGTGFTGELFF
TGCGCCAGCAGTGGAGGGACAGGGTTCACCGGGGAGCTGTTTTTT